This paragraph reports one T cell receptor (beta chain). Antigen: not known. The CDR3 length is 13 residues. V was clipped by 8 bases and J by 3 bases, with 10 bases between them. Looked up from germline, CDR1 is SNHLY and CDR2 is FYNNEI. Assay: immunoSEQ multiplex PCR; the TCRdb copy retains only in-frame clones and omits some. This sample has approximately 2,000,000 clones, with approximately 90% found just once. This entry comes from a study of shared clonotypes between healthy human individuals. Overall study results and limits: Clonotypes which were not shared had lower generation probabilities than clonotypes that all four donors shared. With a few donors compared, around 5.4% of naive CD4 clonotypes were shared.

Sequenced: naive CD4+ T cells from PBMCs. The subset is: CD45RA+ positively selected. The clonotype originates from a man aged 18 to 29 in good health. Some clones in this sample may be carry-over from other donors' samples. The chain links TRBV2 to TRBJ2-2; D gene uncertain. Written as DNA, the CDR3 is TGTGCCAGCGCCTCGGCCCACACCGGGGAGCTGTTTTTT. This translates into CASASAHTGELFF.